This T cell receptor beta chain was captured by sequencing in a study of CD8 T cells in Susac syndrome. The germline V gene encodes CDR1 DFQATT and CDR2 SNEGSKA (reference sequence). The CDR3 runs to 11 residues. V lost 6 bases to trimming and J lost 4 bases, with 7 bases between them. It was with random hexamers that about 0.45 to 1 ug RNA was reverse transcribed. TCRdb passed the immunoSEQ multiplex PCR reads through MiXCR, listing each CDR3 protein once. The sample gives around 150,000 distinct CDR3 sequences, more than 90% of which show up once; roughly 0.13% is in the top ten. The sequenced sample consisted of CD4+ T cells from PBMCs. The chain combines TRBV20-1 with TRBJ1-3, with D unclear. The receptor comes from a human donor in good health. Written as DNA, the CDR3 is TGCAGTGCCGAGGAAGGAAACACCATATATTTT. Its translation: CSAEEGNTIYF.